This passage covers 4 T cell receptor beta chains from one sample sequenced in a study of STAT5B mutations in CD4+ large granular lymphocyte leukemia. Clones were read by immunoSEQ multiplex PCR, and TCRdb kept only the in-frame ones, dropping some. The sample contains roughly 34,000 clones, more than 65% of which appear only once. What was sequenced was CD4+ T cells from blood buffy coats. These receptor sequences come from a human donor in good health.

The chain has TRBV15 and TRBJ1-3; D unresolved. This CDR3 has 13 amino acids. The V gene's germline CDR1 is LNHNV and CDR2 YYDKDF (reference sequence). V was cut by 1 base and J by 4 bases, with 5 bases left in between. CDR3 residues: CATSRAPGNTIYF. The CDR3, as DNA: TGTGCCACCAGCAGAGCCCCAGGAAACACCATATATTTT.

The CDR3 protein is CASALPDRAYEQYF. The DNA of the CDR3 is TGTGCCAGCGCACTCCCAGACAGGGCCTACGAGCAGTACTTC. This chain links TRBV18 with TRBJ2-7, with 7 bases lining up with TRBD1. V gave up 8 bases and J gave up 2 bases; unmatched junction bases: 9. Germline V gene sequence: CDR1 KGHSH, CDR2 LQKENI. This CDR3 has 14 amino acids.

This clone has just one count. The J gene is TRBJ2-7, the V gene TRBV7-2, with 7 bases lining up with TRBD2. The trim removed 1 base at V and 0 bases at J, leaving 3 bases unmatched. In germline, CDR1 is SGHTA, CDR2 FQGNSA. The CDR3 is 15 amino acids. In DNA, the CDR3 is TGTGCCAGCAGCTTAGGGCGGGGGAGCTCCTACGAGCAGTACTTC. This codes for CASSLGRGSSYEQYF. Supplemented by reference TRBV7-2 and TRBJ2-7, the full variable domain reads GAGVSQSPSNKVTEKGKDVELRCDPISGHTALYWYRQSLGQGLEFLIYFQGNSAPDKSGLPSDRFSAERTGGSVSTLTIQRTQQEDSAVYLCASSLGRGSSYEQYFGPGTRLTVT.

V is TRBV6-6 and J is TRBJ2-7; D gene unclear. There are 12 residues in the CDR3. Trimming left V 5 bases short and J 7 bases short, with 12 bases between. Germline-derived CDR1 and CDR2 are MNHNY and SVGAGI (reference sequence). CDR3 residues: CASSPNSREQYF. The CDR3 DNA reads TGTGCCAGCAGTCCCAACTCGCGAGAGCAGTACTTC.